Each of the 5 T cell receptor beta chains below was sequenced from the same sample in a study of spatial heterogeneity in lung cancer (dated by TCRdb to about 2019). Summary of the overall study and its limitations: The tumor nonsynonymous mutation count correlated with the number of expanded alpha and beta TCRs within the tumor.

The antigens these receptors bind are not known. To prepare the library, 5' RACE was applied. The sequencing machine was a NextSeq 500. Starting from the raw public reads, TCRdb applied fastp trimming at Q25, assembled clones with MiXCR and retained in-frame beta chains. Each CDR3 protein appears once, grouped with its most common genes and DNA. Within this sample are approximately 300 distinct CDR3 sequences, with less than 30% of them counted one time only. Jointly, the top ten make up roughly 24% of the sample. This sample's time point label indicates: sample taken at primary tumor resection. Sequences were derived from lung tumor tissue, sampled at surgery. Receptor source: a male donor with early-stage non-small cell lung cancer.

By share, this clonotype ranks as hyperexpanded. Little can be read into the size of this beta chain, an off-target read in a library designed for alpha chains. V is TRBV6-2 or TRBV6-3 and J is TRBJ2-3; D is ambiguous. Trimming removed 7 bases from V and 3 bases from J, with 8 bases in between. In germline, CDR1 is MNHEY, CDR2 SVGEGT. This CDR3 contains 12 residues. The CDR3 region has the DNA TGTGCCAGCACGGGCGGAACAGATACGCAGTATTTT. Translated: CASTGGTDTQYF.

A note on this clonotype: Within a library made for alpha chains, this beta chain is off target, and its count is uninformative. The chain couples TRBV4-2 to TRBJ1-3; 9 nucleotides match TRBD1. V lost 4 bases and J lost 5; bases outside the gene matches: 3. The CDR3 has 14 amino acids. Germline CDR1 is LGHNA and CDR2 is YNFKEQ. CDR3 in amino acids: CASSPGQGRNTIYF. The CDR3, as DNA: TGTGCCAGCAGCCCTGGACAGGGGAGAAACACCATATATTTT.

Only a few counts were recorded for this clonotype. This beta chain is an unintended read in a library built for alpha chains; its size means little. This chain connects TRBV19 to TRBJ2-6; D is unclear. CDR3 length equals 14 residues. Germline V gene sequence: CDR1 LNHDA, CDR2 SQIVND (reference sequence). V was cut by 3 bases and J by 4 bases, with 7 bases left in between. CDR3 in amino acids: CASSIQLGANVLTF. The CDR3 bases are TGTGCCAGTAGTATCCAACTAGGGGCCAACGTCCTGACTTTC. Full variable domain (remainder filled in from reference TRBV19 and TRBJ2-6): DGGITQSPKYLFRKEGQNVTLSCEQNLNHDAMYWYRQDPGQGLRLIYYSQIVNDFQKGDIAEGYSVSREKKESFPLTVTSAQKNPTAFYLCASSIQLGANVLTFGAGSRLTVL.

This clonotype is labeled hyperexpanded (1% or more). In a library made to pick up alpha chains, this beta chain is a stray read with a size that means little. This rearrangement joins TRBV24-1 to TRBJ2-5, with 7 bases matching TRBD1. The V gene end was trimmed by 3 bases and the J gene end by 3 bases; junction bases not matched to a gene: 3. The germline V gene encodes CDR1 KGHDR and CDR2 SFDVKD. CDR3 length: 14 residues. CDR3 coding DNA: TGTGCCACCAGTGATCCCGGGACAGAAGAGACCCAGTACTTC. Translating it yields CATSDPGTEETQYF.

As to this clonotype: Little can be read into the size of this beta chain, an off-target read in a library designed for alpha chains. The genes are TRBV11-2 and TRBJ2-5; 7 nucleotides match TRBD1. Looked up from germline, CDR1 is SGHAT and CDR2 is FQNNGV. The CDR3 runs 14 residues. V was pared by 5 bases and J by 7 bases, with 10 bases of the junction left unmatched. In nucleotides, the CDR3 is TGTGCCAGCAGCGAAGGGGGCCGGCGAGGGACCCAGTACTTC. This gives the protein CASSEGGRRGTQYF.